The rows below give T cell receptor beta chains drawn from one sample of a study of OX40 agonist ivuxolimab in advanced cancers. TCRdb's copy holds only in-frame clones and misses some; the assay was immunoSEQ multiplex PCR. The sample has 39,000 or so clones, more than 75% seen once; the top ten hold roughly 36%. The sample was CD4+ or CD8+ T cells sorted from blood, taken in a trial of the OX40 agonist ivuxolimab. Receptor source: an adult with an advanced solid tumor such as melanoma, head and neck, liver or kidney cancer. Each CDR3 is given with its conserved first and last residue. D genes are given only for firm matches. Clone size is stated in some rows and not others, as once, few, many or a class when expanded.

D,V,J,length,size,CDR3,DNA
-,TRBV7-3,TRBJ2-5,15,-,CASSLESGGWETQYF,TGTGCCAGCAGCTTGGAGTCGGGGGGCTGGGAGACCCAGTACTTC
-,TRBV6-5,TRBJ1-2,11,few,CASSSQYGYTF,TGTGCCAGCAGTTCCCAGTATGGCTACACCTTC
-,TRBV2,TRBJ2-7,15,-,CASSVGGPLSYEQYF,TGTGCCAGCAGTGTGGGGGGTCCCCTCTCCTACGAGCAGTACTTC
-,TRBV6-5,TRBJ2-5,12,few,CASSYSQETQYF,TGTGCCAGCAGTTACAGCCAAGAGACCCAGTACTTC
-,TRBV18,TRBJ2-1,12,-,CASSPSSYEQFF,TGTGCCAGCTCACCTAGTAGTTATGAGCAGTTCTTC
-,TRBV6-5,TRBJ1-3,15,-,CASSSSSLRANTIYF,TGTGCCAGCAGTTCCTCTTCGCTAAGGGCAAACACCATATATTTT
-,TRBV11-3,TRBJ2-2,13,-,CASSFGPTGELFF,TGTGCCAGCAGCTTCGGACCAACCGGGGAGCTGTTTTTT
TRBD1,TRBV19,TRBJ1-5,15,-,CASSMGQTSVQPQHF,TGTGCCAGTAGTATGGGACAGACTAGCGTTCAGCCCCAGCATTTT
-,TRBV4-1,TRBJ1-4,15,-,CASSQAGTLDEKLFF,TGCGCCAGCAGCCAAGCCGGGACACTAGATGAAAAACTGTTTTTT
TRBD2,TRBV7-9,TRBJ2-3,17,-,CASSSRTSGGTTDTQYF,TGTGCCAGCAGTTCCAGGACTAGCGGGGGCACGACAGATACGCAGTATTTT
TRBD2,TRBV11-3,TRBJ2-1,16,-,CASSLGSGLAHNEQFF,TGTGCCAGCAGCTTAGGGTCGGGACTAGCACACAATGAGCAGTTCTTC
TRBD1,TRBV30,TRBJ2-5,13,-,CAWSAGGGETQYF,TGTGCCTGGAGTGCAGGGGGTGGGGAGACCCAGTACTTC
-,TRBV13,TRBJ1-3,14,-,CASRLGGGADTIYF,TGTGCCAGCAGACTCGGTGGGGGCGCGGACACCATATATTTT
-,TRBV6-1,TRBJ2-7,14,-,CASSDNWPDATQYF,TGTGCCAGCAGTGATAACTGGCCCGACGCGACGCAGTACTTC
TRBD1,TRBV6-1,TRBJ1-5,16,-,CASSGSTGASNQPQHF,TGTGCCAGCAGTGGGAGTACAGGGGCGAGCAATCAGCCCCAGCATTTT
-,TRBV19,TRBJ2-7,14,-,CASSSGTAVYEQYF,TGTGCCAGTAGTTCCGGGACGGCTGTCTACGAGCAGTACTTC
TRBD2,TRBV28,TRBJ2-7,18,-,CASSPRTSGRATGDEQYF,TGTGCCAGCAGTCCGCGGACTAGCGGGAGGGCCACTGGGGACGAGCAGTACTTC
-,TRBV7-9,TRBJ1-1,14,once,CASSFNSIGTEAFF,TGTGCCAGCAGCTTTAACAGTATTGGCACTGAAGCTTTCTTT
TRBD1,TRBV7-9,TRBJ2-5,14,-,CASSPTGDIETQYF,TGTGCCAGCAGTCCGACAGGGGATATAGAGACCCAGTACTTC
TRBD2,TRBV4-2,TRBJ2-1,17,-,CASSPAGLAGGGNEQFF,TGTGCCAGCAGCCCCGCTGGACTAGCGGGAGGGGGCAATGAGCAGTTCTTC
-,TRBV5-6,TRBJ2-7,14,-,CASTLSGRPHEQYF,TGTGCCAGCACCCTATCGGGGCGACCCCACGAGCAGTACTTC
-,TRBV4-1,TRBJ2-4,14,-,CASSQAGAKNIQYF,TGCGCCAGCAGCCAAGCCGGGGCCAAAAACATTCAGTACTTC
-,TRBV14,TRBJ1-5,18,-,CASSQDKAGSYSNQPQHF,TGTGCCAGCAGCCAAGATAAGGCAGGTTCTTATAGCAATCAGCCCCAGCATTTT
TRBD1,TRBV18,TRBJ2-1,17,-,CASSPRTGEGSYNEQFF,TGTGCCAGCTCACCCCGGACAGGGGAAGGGTCCTACAATGAGCAGTTCTTC
TRBD1,TRBV19,TRBJ2-1,17,-,CASSPNPGTGDHHEQFF,TGTGCCAGTAGTCCGAACCCCGGGACAGGGGACCACCATGAGCAGTTCTTC
-,TRBV4-1,TRBJ2-5,15,-,CASSHSGRHQETQYF,TGCGCCAGCAGCCACTCGGGACGCCACCAAGAGACCCAGTACTTC
TRBD2,TRBV6-1,TRBJ2-5,13,-,CASSAGLAETQYF,TGTGCCAGCAGTGCTGGACTAGCAGAGACCCAGTACTTC
TRBD2,TRBV6-1,TRBJ2-5,15,-,CASSESRGGWETQYF,TGTGCCAGCAGTGAGTCGCGGGGGGGCTGGGAGACCCAGTACTTC
-,TRBV5-1,TRBJ1-6,13,once,CASSADRNSPLHF,TGCGCCAGCAGCGCGGACAGAAATTCACCCCTCCACTTT
-,TRBV2,TRBJ1-1,13,once,CASNIRGNTEAFF,TGTGCCAGCAATATCAGGGGGAACACTGAAGCTTTCTTT
-,TRBV19,TRBJ2-5,14,-,CASSRGREEETQYF,TGTGCCAGTAGTCGGGGCAGGGAGGAAGAGACCCAGTACTTC
-,TRBV9,TRBJ2-7,10,-,CASRSYEQYF,TGTGCCAGCCGCTCCTACGAGCAGTACTTC
-,TRBV11-1,TRBJ2-3,15,few,CASSRGIPPVDTQYF,TGTGCCAGCAGCCGAGGGATACCCCCTGTAGATACGCAGTATTTT
-,TRBV7-3,TRBJ2-3,13,-,CASSLTGPDTQYF,TGTGCCAGCAGCTTAACGGGACCTGATACGCAGTATTTT
-,TRBV29-1,TRBJ2-7,12,-,CSVETDSYEQYF,TGCAGCGTTGAAACTGACAGCTACGAGCAGTACTTC
TRBD1,TRBV6-1,TRBJ2-2,16,-,CASSEKRQGITGELFF,TGTGCCAGCAGTGAAAAGAGACAGGGCATCACCGGGGAGCTGTTTTTT
-,TRBV6-1,TRBJ2-7,13,-,CASSGDGSYEQYF,TGTGCCAGCAGTGGCGACGGGTCCTACGAGCAGTACTTC
-,TRBV10-1,TRBJ2-5,13,-,CASLHPLGETQYF,TGCGCCAGCCTTCACCCTCTCGGGGAGACCCAGTACTTC
TRBD1,TRBV19,TRBJ1-2,13,-,CASSRGQYYGYTF,TGTGCCAGTAGCCGGGGACAGTACTATGGCTACACCTTC
TRBD1,TRBV7-9,TRBJ2-5,13,-,CASAGTGGETQYF,TGTGCCAGCGCCGGGACAGGGGGTGAGACCCAGTACTTC
-,TRBV2,TRBJ2-1,14,once,CASSEAELGGEQFF,TGTGCCAGCAGTGAAGCTGAGTTAGGAGGTGAGCAGTTCTTC
TRBD2,TRBV2,TRBJ2-7,12,-,CASRLADYEQYF,TGTGCCAGCAGACTAGCGGATTACGAGCAGTACTTC
TRBD2,TRBV7-8,TRBJ2-1,15,-,CASSTGLALNNEQFF,TGTGCCAGCAGCACCGGACTAGCGTTAAACAATGAGCAGTTCTTC
TRBD2,TRBV5-1,TRBJ2-5,16,-,CASSPGLAGGSETQYF,TGCGCCAGCAGCCCGGGACTAGCGGGAGGGTCAGAGACCCAGTACTTC
-,TRBV7-8,TRBJ2-3,14,few,CASSPGTYTDTQYF,TGTGCCAGCAGCCCCGGGACATACACAGATACGCAGTATTTT
-,TRBV2,TRBJ1-6,15,-,CASSGQETPNSPLHF,TGTGCCAGCAGTGGCCAGGAGACGCCGAATTCACCCCTCCACTTT
-,TRBV6-5,TRBJ2-7,14,-,CASSYSGRVYEQYF,TGTGCCAGCAGTTACTCCGGCAGGGTCTACGAGCAGTACTTC
TRBD1,TRBV5-1,TRBJ1-4,16,-,CASSYTARGDSEKLFF,TGCGCCAGCAGCTACACGGCTCGGGGGGACAGTGAAAAACTGTTTTTT